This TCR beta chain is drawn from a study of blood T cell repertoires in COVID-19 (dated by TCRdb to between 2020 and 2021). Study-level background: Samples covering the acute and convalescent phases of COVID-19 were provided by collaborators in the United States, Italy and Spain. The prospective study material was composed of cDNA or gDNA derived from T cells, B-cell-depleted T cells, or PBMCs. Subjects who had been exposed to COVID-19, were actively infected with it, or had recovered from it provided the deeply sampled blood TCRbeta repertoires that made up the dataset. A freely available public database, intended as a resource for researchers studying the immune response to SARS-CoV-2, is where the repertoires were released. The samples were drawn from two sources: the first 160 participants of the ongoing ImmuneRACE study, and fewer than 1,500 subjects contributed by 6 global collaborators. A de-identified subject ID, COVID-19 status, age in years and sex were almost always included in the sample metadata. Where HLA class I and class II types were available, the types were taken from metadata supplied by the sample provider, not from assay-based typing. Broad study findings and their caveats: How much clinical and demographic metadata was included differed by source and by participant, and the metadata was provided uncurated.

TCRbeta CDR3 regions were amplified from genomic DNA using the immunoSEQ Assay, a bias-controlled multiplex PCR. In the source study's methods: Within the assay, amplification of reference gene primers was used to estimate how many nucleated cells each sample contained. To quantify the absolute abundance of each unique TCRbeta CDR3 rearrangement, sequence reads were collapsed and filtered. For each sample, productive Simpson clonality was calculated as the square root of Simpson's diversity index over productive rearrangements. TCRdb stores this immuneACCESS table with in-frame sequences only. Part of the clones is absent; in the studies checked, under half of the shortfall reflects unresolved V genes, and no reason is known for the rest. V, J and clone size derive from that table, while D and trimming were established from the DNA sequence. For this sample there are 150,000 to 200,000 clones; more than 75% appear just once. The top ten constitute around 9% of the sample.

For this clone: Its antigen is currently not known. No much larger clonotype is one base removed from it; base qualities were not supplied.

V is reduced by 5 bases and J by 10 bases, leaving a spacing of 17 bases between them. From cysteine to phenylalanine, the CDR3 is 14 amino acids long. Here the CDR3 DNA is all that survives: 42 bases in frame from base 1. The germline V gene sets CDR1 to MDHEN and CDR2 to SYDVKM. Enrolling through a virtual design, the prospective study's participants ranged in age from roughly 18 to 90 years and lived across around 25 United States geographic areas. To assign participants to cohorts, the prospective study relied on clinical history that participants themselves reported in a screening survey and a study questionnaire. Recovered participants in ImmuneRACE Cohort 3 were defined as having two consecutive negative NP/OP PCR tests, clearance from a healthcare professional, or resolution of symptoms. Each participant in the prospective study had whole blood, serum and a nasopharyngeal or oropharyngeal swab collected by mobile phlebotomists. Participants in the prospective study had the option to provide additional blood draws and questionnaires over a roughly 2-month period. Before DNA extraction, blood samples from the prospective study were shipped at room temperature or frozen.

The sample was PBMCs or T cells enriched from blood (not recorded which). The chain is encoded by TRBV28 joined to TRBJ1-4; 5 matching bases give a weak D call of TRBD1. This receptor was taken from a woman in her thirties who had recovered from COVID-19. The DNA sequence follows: TGTGCCAGCAGTCCGGGACTGGAAAGTGGAAAACTGTTTTTT. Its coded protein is CASSPGLESGKLFF.